Listed below are T cell receptor beta chains from one sample, sequenced in a study of blood T cell repertoires in COVID-19. Sequencing used immunoSEQ multiplex PCR; TCRdb keeps in-frame clones, though not all of them. The sample carries 200,000 to 250,000 clones, approximately 77% recorded once. The source material was peripheral blood. The receptors originated from a woman older than 75 with acute or convalescent COVID-19. CDR3s include the opening cysteine and the closing phenylalanine or tryptophan. D genes are given only for firm matches. Clone sizes are given selectively: once, few, many, or a class where the clone is expanded.

. TRBJ1-2 17 . TRBV4-3 CASSQDRGRLLYYGYTF TGCGCCAGCAGCCAAGACCGCGGAAGGTTGCTGTACTATGGCTACACCTTC
. TRBJ2-2 11 few TRBV6-5 CASSFYGELFF TGTGCCAGCAGCTTCTATGGGGAGCTGTTTTTT
TRBD1 TRBJ2-1 15 . TRBV24-1 CATSAAGGSHNEQFF TGTGCCACCAGTGCAGCAGGGGGCAGCCACAATGAGCAGTTCTTC
TRBD2 TRBJ2-5 14 once TRBV28 CASTQSGGTETQYF TGTGCCAGCACCCAATCGGGGGGTACGGAGACCCAGTACTTC
TRBD1 TRBJ1-2 14 . TRBV11-2 CASSLGDRIYGYTF TGTGCCAGCAGCTTAGGGGACAGGATTTATGGCTACACCTTC
. TRBJ2-2 16 . TRBV7-7 CASSQKTVSSTGELFF TGTGCTAGCAGCCAAAAGACAGTTTCTAGCACCGGGGAGCTGTTTTTT
TRBD2 TRBJ2-3 15 . TRBV28 CASRGGGATTDTQYF TGTGCCAGCAGGGGCGGGGGGGCCACGACAGATACGCAGTATTTT
. TRBJ1-2 12 . TRBV30 CAWTLDNYGYTF TGTGCCTGGACCCTAGACAACTATGGCTACACCTTC
. TRBJ2-5 15 . TRBV15 CATSRNGGAQETQYF TGTGCCACCAGCAGAAATGGGGGGGCCCAAGAGACCCAGTACTTC
. TRBJ1-1 14 . TRBV5-6 CASSLGTSNTEAFF TGTGCCAGCAGCCTGGGGACATCGAACACTGAAGCTTTCTTT
TRBD1 TRBJ2-6 18 . TRBV7-6 CASSLATGGYSGANVLTF TGTGCCAGCAGCTTAGCGACAGGGGGCTACTCTGGGGCCAACGTCCTGACTTTC
TRBD1 TRBJ1-4 15 . TRBV3-1/TRBV3-2 CASSQGDRDNEKLFF TGTGCCAGCAGCCAAGGGGACAGGGATAATGAAAAACTGTTTTTT
TRBD2 TRBJ2-7 18 . TRBV28 CASSSPGTSGGISYEQYF TGTGCCAGCAGTTCACCCGGGACTAGCGGGGGGATCAGCTACGAGCAGTACTTC
TRBD1 TRBJ2-4 14 . TRBV5-1 CASTKAGGLDIQYF TGCGCCAGCACCAAGGCAGGGGGCTTGGACATTCAGTACTTC
. TRBJ2-5 14 . TRBV5-1 CASSRLTGSETQYF TGCGCCAGCAGCCGCCTGACAGGTTCGGAGACCCAGTACTTC
TRBD1 TRBJ1-1 15 . TRBV5-8 CASSWTGLLNTEAFF TGTGCCAGCAGCTGGACAGGGCTCCTGAACACTGAAGCTTTCTTT
TRBD2 TRBJ2-1 15 . TRBV6-5 CASSLPGLGNDEQFF TGTGCCAGCAGTCTACCGGGACTAGGAAACGATGAGCAGTTCTTC
TRBD1 TRBJ1-1 15 . TRBV7-2 CASRSTGQVGTEAFF TGTGCCAGCAGATCTACCGGACAGGTGGGGACTGAAGCTTTCTTT
. TRBJ1-4 13 . TRBV5-1 CASSLSPGEKLFF TGCGCCAGCAGTTTGAGCCCTGGTGAAAAACTGTTTTTT
. TRBJ2-2 13 . TRBV3-1/TRBV3-2 CASSLRGPGELFF TGTGCCAGCAGCCTCAGGGGTCCCGGGGAGCTGTTTTTT
TRBD1 TRBJ1-2 16 . TRBV3-1/TRBV3-2 CASSQWSGQANYGYTF TGTGCCAGCAGCCAATGGAGTGGACAGGCAAACTATGGCTACACCTTC
. TRBJ1-2 14 . TRBV7-2 CASTLPGHYYGYTF TGTGCCAGCACCCTTCCGGGACACTACTATGGCTACACCTTC
. TRBJ1-5 15 . TRBV6-5 CASSGQGSGNQPQHF TGTGCCAGCAGCGGCCAGGGGTCGGGCAATCAGCCCCAGCATTTT
. TRBJ1-2 13 . TRBV3-1/TRBV3-2 CASSQGAAYGYTF TGTGCCAGCAGCCAGGGGGCGGCCTATGGCTACACCTTC
. TRBJ1-3 14 . TRBV3-1/TRBV3-2 CASSLNGGGRTIYF TGTGCCAGCAGCCTTAATGGGGGAGGACGCACCATATATTTT
. TRBJ1-3 15 . TRBV27 CASSLSLDIGNTIYF TGTGCCAGCAGTTTATCGCTGGACATAGGAAACACCATATATTTT
. TRBJ1-4 16 . TRBV5-1 CASSLGSTGTNEKLFF TGCGCCAGCAGCTTAGGATCCACAGGCACTAATGAAAAACTGTTTTTT
. TRBJ2-3 15 . TRBV5-1 CASNWGGRSTDTQYF TGCGCCAGTAACTGGGGGGGCCGCAGCACAGATACGCAGTATTTT
. TRBJ2-7 15 . TRBV5-1 CASSLEVRGTFEQYF TGCGCCAGCAGCTTGGAGGTCAGAGGGACATTCGAGCAGTACTTC
TRBD1 TRBJ2-7 14 few TRBV5-5 CASSLEGQGYEQYF TGTGCCAGCAGCTTGGAAGGACAGGGCTACGAGCAGTACTTC
. TRBJ2-7 14 . TRBV7-2 CASSSLTPPYEQYF TGTGCCAGCAGCTCCTTAACACCACCCTACGAGCAGTACTTC
. TRBJ1-1 14 . TRBV2 CASSPRLANTEAFF TGTGCCAGCAGTCCCAGGTTGGCGAACACTGAAGCTTTCTTT
TRBD1 TRBJ1-1 13 . TRBV27 CASSYRGRTEAFF TGTGCCAGCAGCTACAGGGGGCGGACTGAAGCTTTCTTT
. TRBJ2-3 11 once TRBV27 CASGVRDTQYF TGTGCCAGCGGAGTGAGGGATACGCAGTATTTT
TRBD1 TRBJ1-2 12 . TRBV28 CASGDRLYGYTF TGTGCCAGCGGGGACAGGTTATATGGCTACACCTTC
TRBD1 TRBJ2-7 16 . TRBV7-2 CASSPSSPGQGAPQYF TGTGCCAGCAGCCCTAGCTCGCCGGGACAGGGGGCCCCGCAGTACTTC
TRBD1 TRBJ1-5 14 . TRBV28 CASSLGQFGQPQHF TGTGCCAGCAGTTTGGGACAGTTCGGCCAGCCCCAGCATTTT
. TRBJ1-3 18 . TRBV7-9 CASSLAEVVRLSGNTIYF TGTGCCAGCAGCTTAGCGGAGGTGGTCAGGTTGTCTGGAAACACCATATATTTT
. TRBJ1-5 15 . TRBV2 CASNDRTDSNQPQHF TGTGCCAGCAACGACAGGACGGATAGCAATCAGCCCCAGCATTTT
TRBD2 TRBJ2-3 14 . TRBV6-6 CASSGGAGTDTQYF TGTGCCAGCAGCGGGGGGGCGGGGACAGATACGCAGTATTTT
TRBD1 TRBJ1-5 16 . TRBV24-1 CATSETRGRGNQPQHF TGTGCCACCAGTGAGACCAGGGGGCGCGGCAATCAGCCCCAGCATTTT
TRBD2 TRBJ2-1 15 . TRBV19 CASSPLAGDSNEQFF TGTGCCAGTAGTCCGTTAGCGGGGGACTCCAATGAGCAGTTCTTC
TRBD2 TRBJ2-5 15 once TRBV5-4 CASSFTSGGVKTQYF TGTGCCAGCAGCTTTACTAGCGGGGGGGTTAAGACCCAGTACTTC
TRBD1 TRBJ1-1 15 . TRBV6-5 CASRAGTGANTEAFF TGTGCCAGCAGGGCGGGGACAGGGGCGAACACTGAAGCTTTCTTT
TRBD1 TRBJ1-3 16 . TRBV5-1 CASSLWTGVNGNTIYF TGCGCCAGCAGCCTCTGGACAGGGGTTAATGGAAACACCATATATTTT
TRBD1 TRBJ1-4 15 few TRBV7-8 CASSLGGTGREKLFF TGTGCCAGCAGCTTAGGCGGGACAGGGCGCGAAAAACTGTTTTTT
TRBD1 TRBJ1-1 15 . TRBV5-6 CASSPARTGPSEAFF TGTGCCAGCAGCCCTGCAAGGACAGGACCATCAGAAGCTTTCTTT
TRBD1 TRBJ1-2 12 once TRBV12-3/TRBV12-4 CASTGQGEGYTF TGTGCCAGCACCGGACAGGGAGAGGGCTACACCTTC